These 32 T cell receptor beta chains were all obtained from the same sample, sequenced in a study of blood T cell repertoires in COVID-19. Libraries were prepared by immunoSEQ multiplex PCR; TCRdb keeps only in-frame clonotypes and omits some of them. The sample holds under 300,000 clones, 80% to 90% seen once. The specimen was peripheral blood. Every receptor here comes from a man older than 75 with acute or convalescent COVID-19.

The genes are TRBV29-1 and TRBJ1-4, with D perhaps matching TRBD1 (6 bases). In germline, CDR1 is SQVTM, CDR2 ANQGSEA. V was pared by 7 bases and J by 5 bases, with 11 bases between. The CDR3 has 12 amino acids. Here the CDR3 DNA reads TGCAGCGCTACAGGGAACAATGAAAAACTGTTTTTT. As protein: CSATGNNEKLFF. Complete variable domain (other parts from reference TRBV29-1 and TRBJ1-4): SAVISQKPSRDICQRGTSLTIQCQVDSQVTMMFWYRQQPGQSLTLIATANQGSEATYESGFVIDKFPISRPNLTFSTLTVSNMSPEDSSIYLCSATGNNEKLFFGSGTQLSVL.

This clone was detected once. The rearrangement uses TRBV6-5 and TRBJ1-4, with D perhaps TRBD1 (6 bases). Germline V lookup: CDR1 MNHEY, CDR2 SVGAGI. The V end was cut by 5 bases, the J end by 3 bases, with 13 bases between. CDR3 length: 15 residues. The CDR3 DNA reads TGTGCCAGCAGTAGGGGGGGCGCGGCTAATGAAAAACTGTTTTTT. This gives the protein CASSRGGAANEKLFF.

The CDR3 region is CASRVTTGKGLNEQFF. The DNA of the CDR3 is TGTGCCAGCAGGGTAACGACAGGGAAAGGCTTAAATGAGCAGTTCTTC. V gene TRBV7-9 combines with J gene TRBJ2-1, with 7 bases aligning to TRBD1. This CDR3 contains 16 residues. Germline V gives CDR1 SEHNR, CDR2 FQNEAQ (reference sequence). Germline trimming cut 6 bases from V and 7 bases from J; bases unmatched to any gene: 15.

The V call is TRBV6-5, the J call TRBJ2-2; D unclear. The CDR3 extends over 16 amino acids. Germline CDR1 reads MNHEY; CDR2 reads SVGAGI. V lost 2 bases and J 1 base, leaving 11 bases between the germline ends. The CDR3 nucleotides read TGTGCCAGCAGTTACGGATCACTACTGAACACCGGGGAGCTGTTTTTT. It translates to CASSYGSLLNTGELFF.

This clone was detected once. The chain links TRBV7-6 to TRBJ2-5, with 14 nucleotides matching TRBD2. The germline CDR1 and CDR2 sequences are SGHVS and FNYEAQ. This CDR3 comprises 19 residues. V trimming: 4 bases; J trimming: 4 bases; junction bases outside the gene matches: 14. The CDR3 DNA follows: TGTGCCAGCAGCTCGGGACTAGCGGGAGTGGTGGTGGGGAGAGAGACCCAGTACTTC. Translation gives CASSSGLAGVVVGRETQYF.

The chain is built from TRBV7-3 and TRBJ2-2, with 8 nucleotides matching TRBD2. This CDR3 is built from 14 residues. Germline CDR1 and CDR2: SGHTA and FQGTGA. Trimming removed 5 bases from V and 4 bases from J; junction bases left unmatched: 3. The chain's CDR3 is CASSGSGITGELFF. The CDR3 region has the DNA TGTGCCAGCAGCGGTAGCGGGATCACCGGGGAGCTGTTTTTT.

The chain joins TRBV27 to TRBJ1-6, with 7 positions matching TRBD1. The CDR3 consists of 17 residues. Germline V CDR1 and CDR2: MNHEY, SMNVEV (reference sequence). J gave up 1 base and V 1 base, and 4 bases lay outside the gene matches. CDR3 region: CASSLFGRGSYNSPLHF. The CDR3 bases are TGTGCCAGCAGTTTATTTGGCAGGGGGTCCTATAATTCACCCCTCCACTTT.

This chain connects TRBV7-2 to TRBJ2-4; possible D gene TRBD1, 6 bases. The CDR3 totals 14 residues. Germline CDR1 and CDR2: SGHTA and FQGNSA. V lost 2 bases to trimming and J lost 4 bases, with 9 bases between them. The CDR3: CASSLRQGKNIQYF. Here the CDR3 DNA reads TGTGCCAGCAGCTTAAGGCAGGGGAAAAACATTCAGTACTTC.

Here the CDR3 reads CASSLTGGGNEQYF. The CDR3 DNA follows: TGTGCCAGCAGCCTTACAGGGGGGGGCAACGAGCAGTACTTC. This sequence joins TRBV3-1 (or the pseudogene TRBV3-2) and TRBJ2-7, with D possibly matching TRBD1 (8 bases). CDR1 is LGHDT and CDR2 is YNNKEL in the germline V gene (reference sequence). V dropped 4 bases and J dropped 5 bases, with 15 bases sitting between them. The CDR3 has 14 amino acids.

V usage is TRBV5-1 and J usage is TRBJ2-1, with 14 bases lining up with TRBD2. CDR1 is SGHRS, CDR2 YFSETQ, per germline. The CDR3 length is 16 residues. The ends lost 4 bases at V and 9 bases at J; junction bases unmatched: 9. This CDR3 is CASSAGTSGSRGEQFF. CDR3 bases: TGCGCCAGCAGCGCTGGGACTAGCGGGAGTAGGGGTGAGCAGTTCTTC.

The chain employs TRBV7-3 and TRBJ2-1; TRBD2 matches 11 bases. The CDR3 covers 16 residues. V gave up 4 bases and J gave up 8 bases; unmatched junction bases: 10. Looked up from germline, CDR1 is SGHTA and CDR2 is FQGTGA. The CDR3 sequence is CASSWFSGTSGDEQFF. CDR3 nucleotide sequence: TGTGCCAGCAGCTGGTTCTCCGGGACTAGCGGCGATGAGCAGTTCTTC.

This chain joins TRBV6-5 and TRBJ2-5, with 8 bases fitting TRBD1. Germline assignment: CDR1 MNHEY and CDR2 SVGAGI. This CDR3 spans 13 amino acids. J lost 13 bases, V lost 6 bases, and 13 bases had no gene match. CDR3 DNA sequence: TGTGCCAGCAGACAACCCGGGACAGGCATTTTGTACTTC. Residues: CASRQPGTGILYF.

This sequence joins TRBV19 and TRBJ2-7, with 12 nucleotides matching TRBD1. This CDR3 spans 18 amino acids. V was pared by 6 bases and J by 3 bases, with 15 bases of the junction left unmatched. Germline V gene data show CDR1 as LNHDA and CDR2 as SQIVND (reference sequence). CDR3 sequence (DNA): TGTGCCAGTAGCCCGCCCCCGGGACAGGGGGCGTGGGTCTACGAGCAGTACTTC. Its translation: CASSPPPGQGAWVYEQYF.

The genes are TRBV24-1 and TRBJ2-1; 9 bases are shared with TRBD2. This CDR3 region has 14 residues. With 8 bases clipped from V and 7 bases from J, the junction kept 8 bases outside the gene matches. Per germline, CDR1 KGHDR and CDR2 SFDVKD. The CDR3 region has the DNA TGTGCCACCACGGGCGGGAGGGACGGAAATGAGCAGTTCTTC. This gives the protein CATTGGRDGNEQFF.

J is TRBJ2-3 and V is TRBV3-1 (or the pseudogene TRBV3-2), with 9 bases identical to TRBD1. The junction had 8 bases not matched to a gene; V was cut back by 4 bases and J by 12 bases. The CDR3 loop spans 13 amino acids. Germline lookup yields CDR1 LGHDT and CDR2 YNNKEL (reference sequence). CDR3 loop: CASSPTTGGEQYF. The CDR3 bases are TGTGCCAGCAGCCCCACTACAGGGGGCGAACAGTATTTT.

The CDR3 reads CASSPRGVASTYEQYF. CDR3 DNA sequence: TGTGCCAGCAGCCCCCGGGGAGTAGCGTCAACCTACGAGCAGTACTTC. The chain links TRBV7-3 to TRBJ2-7; maybe TRBD2 (5 bases). Germline CDR1 SGHTA, CDR2 FQGTGA. This CDR3 region has 16 residues. V lost 5 bases and J lost 2, with 19 bases in between.

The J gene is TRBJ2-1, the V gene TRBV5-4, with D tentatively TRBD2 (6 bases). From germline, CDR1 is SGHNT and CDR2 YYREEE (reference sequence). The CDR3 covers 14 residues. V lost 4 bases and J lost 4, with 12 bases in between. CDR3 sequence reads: CASSNRDLYNEQFF. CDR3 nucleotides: TGTGCCAGCAGCAACCGGGACTTATACAATGAGCAGTTCTTC.

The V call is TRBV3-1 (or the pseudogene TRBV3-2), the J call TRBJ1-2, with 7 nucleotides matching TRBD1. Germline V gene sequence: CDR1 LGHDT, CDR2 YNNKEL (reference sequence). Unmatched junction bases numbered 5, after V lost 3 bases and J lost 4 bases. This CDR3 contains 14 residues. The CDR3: CASSQPTGAYGYTF. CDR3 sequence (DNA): TGTGCCAGCAGCCAGCCCACAGGGGCCTATGGCTACACCTTC.

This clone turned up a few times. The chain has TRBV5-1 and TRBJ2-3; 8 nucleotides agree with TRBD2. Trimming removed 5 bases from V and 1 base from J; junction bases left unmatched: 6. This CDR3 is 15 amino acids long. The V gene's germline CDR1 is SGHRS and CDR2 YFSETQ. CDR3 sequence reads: CASRSSGGGTDTQYF. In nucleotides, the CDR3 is TGCGCCAGCAGATCGAGCGGGGGAGGCACAGATACGCAGTATTTT.

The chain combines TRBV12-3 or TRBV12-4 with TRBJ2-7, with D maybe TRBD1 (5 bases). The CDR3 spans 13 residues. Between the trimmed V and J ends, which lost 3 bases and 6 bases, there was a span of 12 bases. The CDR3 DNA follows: TGTGCCAGCAGTTTCACTGGGGCCCGCGAGCAGTACTTC. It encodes CASSFTGAREQYF.

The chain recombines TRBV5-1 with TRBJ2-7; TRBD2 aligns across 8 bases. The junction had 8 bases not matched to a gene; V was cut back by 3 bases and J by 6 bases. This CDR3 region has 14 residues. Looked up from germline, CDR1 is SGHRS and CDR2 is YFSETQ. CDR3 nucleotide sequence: TGCGCCAGCAGCTCAGGACTAGCAAGAAGCGAGCAGTACTTC. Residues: CASSSGLARSEQYF. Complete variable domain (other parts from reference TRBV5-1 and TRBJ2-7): KAGVTQTPRYLIKTRGQQVTLSCSPISGHRSVSWYQQTPGQGLQFLFEYFSETQRNKGNFPGRFSGRQFSNSRSEMNVSTLELGDSALYLCASSSGLARSEQYFGPGTRLTVT.

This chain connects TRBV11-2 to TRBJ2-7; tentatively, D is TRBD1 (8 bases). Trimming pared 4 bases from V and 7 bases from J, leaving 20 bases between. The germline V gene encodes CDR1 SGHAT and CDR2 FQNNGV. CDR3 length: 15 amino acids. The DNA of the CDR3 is TGTGCCAGCAGCTCGTGGACAGGGAAAGCGGGAGAGCAGTACTTC. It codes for CASSSWTGKAGEQYF. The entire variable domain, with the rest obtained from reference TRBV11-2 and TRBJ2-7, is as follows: EAGVAQSPRYKIIEKRQSVAFWCNPISGHATLYWYQQILGQGPKLLIQFQNNGVVDDSQLPKDRFSAERLKGVDSTLKIQPAKLEDSAVYLCASSSWTGKAGEQYFGPGTRLTVT.

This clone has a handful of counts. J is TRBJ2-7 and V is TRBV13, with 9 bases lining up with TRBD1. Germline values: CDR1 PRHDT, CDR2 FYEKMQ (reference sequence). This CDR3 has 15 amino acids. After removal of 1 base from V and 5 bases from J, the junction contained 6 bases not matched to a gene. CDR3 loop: CASSLAGTGQNEQYF. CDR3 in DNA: TGTGCCAGCAGCTTAGCGGGGACAGGGCAGAACGAGCAGTACTTC.

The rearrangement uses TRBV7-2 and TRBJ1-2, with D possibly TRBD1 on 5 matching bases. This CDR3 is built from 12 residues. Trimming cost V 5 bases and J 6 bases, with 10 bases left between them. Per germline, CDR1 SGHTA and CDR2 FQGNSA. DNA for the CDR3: TGTGCCAGCAGCCGACTGACAGATGGCTACACCTTC. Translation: CASSRLTDGYTF.

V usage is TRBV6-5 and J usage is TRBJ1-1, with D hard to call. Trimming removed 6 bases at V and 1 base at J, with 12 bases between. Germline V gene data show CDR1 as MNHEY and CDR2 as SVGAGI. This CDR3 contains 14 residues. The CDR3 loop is CASRPHIKNTEAFF. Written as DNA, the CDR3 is TGTGCCAGCAGGCCCCACATTAAGAACACTGAAGCTTTCTTT.

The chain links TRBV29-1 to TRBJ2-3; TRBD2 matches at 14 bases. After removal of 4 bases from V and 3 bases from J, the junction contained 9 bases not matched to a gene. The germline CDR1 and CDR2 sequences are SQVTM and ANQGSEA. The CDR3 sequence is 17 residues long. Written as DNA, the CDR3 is TGCAGCGTTGGTCCGGGACTAGCGGGAGTATCTACAGATACGCAGTATTTT. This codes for CSVGPGLAGVSTDTQYF.

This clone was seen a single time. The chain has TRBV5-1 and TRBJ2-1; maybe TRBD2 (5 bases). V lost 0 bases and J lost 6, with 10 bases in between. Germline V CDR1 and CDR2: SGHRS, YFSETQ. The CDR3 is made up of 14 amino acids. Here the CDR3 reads CASSLALAANEQFF. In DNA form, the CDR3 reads TGCGCCAGCAGCTTGGCTCTAGCAGCCAATGAGCAGTTCTTC.

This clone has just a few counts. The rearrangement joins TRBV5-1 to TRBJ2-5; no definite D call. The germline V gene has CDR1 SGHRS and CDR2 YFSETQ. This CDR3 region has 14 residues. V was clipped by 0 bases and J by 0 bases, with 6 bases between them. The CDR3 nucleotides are TGCGCCAGCAGCTTGGTTAGCAACCAAGAGACCCAGTACTTC. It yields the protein CASSLVSNQETQYF.

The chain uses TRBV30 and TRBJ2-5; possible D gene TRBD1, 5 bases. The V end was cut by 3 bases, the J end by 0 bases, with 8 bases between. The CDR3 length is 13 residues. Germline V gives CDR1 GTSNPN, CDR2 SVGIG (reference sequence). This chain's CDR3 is CAWSPGNQETQYF. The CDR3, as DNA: TGTGCCTGGAGCCCAGGGAACCAAGAGACCCAGTACTTC.

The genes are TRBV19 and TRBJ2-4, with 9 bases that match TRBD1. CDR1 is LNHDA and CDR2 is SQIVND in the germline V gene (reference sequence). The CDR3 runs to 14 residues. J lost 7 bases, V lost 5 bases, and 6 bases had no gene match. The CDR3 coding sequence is TGTGCCAGTAGTCGAACAGGGGGCGAGAACATTCAGTACTTC. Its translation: CASSRTGGENIQYF.

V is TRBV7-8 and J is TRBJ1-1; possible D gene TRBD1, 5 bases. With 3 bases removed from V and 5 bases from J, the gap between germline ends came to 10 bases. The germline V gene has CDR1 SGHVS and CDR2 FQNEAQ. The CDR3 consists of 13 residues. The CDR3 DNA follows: TGTGCCAGCAGCTTGGCAGGGCGGACTGAAGCTTTCTTT. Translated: CASSLAGRTEAFF.

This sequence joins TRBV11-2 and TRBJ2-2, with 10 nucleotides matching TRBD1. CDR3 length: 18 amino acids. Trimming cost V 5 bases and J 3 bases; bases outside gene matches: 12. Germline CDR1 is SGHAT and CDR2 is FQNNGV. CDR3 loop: CASSHLSRQGAYTGELFF. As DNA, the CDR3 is TGTGCCAGCAGCCATTTATCAAGACAGGGGGCCTACACCGGGGAGCTGTTTTTT.